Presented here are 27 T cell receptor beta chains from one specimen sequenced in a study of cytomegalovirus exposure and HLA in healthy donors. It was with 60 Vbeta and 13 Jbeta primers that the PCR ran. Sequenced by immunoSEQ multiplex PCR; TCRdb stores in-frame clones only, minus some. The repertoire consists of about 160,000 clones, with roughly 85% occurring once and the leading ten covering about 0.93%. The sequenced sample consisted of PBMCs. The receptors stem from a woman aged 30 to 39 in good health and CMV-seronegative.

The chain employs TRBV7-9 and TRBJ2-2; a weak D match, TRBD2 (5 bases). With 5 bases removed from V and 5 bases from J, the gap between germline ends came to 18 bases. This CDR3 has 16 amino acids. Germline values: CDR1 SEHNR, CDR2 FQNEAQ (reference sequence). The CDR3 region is CASSPGLREKTGELFF. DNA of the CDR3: TGTGCCAGCAGCCCTGGGTTGAGGGAGAAGACCGGGGAGCTGTTTTTT.

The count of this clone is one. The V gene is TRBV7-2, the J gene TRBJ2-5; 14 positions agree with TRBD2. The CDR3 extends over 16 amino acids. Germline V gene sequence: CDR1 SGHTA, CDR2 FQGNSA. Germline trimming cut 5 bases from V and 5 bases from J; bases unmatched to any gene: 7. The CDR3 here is CASSKTSGGAGETQYF. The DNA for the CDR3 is TGTGCCAGCAGCAAGACTAGCGGGGGGGCCGGGGAGACCCAGTACTTC. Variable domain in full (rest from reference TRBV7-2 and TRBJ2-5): GAGVSQSPSNKVTEKGKDVELRCDPISGHTALYWYRQSLGQGLEFLIYFQGNSAPDKSGLPSDRFSAERTGGSVSTLTIQRTQQEDSAVYLCASSKTSGGAGETQYFGPGTRLLVL.

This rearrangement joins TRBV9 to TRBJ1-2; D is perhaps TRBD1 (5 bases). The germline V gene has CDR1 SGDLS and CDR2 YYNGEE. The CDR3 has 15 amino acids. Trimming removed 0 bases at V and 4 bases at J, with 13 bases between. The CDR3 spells CASSVGGPLGYGYTF. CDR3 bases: TGTGCCAGCAGCGTAGGGGGCCCTCTTGGCTATGGCTACACCTTC.

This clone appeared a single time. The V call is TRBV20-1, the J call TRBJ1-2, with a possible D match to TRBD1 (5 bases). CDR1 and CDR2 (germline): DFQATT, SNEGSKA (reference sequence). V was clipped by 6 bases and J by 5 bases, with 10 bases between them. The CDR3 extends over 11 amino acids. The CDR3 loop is CSAGGYYGYTF. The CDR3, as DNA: TGCAGTGCCGGGGGGTATTATGGCTACACCTTC.

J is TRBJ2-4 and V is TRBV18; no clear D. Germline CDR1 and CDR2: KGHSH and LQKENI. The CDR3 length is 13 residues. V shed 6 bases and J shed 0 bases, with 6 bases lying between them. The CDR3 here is CASSPLAKNIQYF. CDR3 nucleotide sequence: TGTGCCAGCTCTCCCTTAGCCAAAAACATTCAGTACTTC.

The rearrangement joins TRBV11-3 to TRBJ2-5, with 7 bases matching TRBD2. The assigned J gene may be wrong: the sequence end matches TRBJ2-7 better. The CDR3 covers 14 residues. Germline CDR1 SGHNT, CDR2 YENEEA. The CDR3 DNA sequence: TGTGCCAGCAGCCCTCGGGGGGACTCCTACGAGCAGTACTTC. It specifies CASSPRGDSYEQYF.

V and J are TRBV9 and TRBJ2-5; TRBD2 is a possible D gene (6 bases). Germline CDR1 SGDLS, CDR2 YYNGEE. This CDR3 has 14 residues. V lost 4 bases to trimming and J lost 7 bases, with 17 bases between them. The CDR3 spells CASSPVGGHATQYF. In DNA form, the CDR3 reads TGTGCCAGCAGCCCGGTCGGGGGTCATGCGACCCAGTACTTC.

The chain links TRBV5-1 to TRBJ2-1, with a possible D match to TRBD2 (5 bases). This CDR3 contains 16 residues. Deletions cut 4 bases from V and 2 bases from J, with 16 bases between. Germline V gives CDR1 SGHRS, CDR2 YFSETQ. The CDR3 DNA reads TGCGCCAGCAGCCCTGGGGTCGCGGGTGCCTACAATGAGCAGTTCTTC. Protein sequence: CASSPGVAGAYNEQFF.

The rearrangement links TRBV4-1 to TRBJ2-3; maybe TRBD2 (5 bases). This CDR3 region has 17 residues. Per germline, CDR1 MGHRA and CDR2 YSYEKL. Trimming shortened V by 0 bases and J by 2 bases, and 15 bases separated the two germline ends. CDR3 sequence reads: CASSQEPLAGITDTQYF. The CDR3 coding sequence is TGCGCCAGCAGCCAAGAGCCCCTCGCGGGTATCACAGATACGCAGTATTTT.

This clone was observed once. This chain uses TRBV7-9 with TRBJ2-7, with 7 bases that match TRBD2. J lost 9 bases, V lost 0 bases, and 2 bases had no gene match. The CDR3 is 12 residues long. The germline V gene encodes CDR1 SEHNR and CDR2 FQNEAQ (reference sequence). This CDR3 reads CASSLAGGGQYF. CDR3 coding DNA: TGTGCCAGCAGCTTAGCTGGGGGGGGGCAGTACTTC. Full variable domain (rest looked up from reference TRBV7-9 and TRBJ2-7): DTGVSQNPRHKITKRGQNVTFRCDPISEHNRLYWYRQTLGQGPEFLTYFQNEAQLEKSRLLSDRFSAERPKGSFSTLEIQRTEQGDSAMYLCASSLAGGGQYFGPGTRLTVT.

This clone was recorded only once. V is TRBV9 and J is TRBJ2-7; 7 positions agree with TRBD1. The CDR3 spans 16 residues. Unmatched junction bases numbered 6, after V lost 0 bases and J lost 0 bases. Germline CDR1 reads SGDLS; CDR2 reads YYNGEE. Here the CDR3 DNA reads TGTGCCAGCAGCGTAGTTGGGACAGCTAGCTCCTACGAGCAGTACTTC. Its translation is CASSVVGTASSYEQYF.

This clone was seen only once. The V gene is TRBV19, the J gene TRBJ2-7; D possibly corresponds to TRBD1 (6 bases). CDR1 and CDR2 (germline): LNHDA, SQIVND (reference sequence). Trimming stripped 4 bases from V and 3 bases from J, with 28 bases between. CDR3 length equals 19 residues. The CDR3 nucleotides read TGTGCCAGTAGTACGCCCCAACTAGGGGGAACAAATGCCTTCTACGAGCAGTACTTC. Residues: CASSTPQLGGTNAFYEQYF.

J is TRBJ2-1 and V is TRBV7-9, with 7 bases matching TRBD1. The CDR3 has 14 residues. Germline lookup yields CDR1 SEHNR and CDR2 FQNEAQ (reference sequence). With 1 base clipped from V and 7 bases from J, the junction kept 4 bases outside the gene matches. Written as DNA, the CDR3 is TGTGCCAGCAGCTTAGTAACAGGGGTGAATGAGCAGTTCTTC. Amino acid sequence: CASSLVTGVNEQFF.

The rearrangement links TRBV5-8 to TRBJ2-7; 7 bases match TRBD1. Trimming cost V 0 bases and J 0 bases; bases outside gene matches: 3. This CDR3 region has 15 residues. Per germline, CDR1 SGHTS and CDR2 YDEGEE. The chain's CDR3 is CASSLAHRGSYEQYF. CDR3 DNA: TGTGCCAGCAGCTTGGCCCACAGGGGCTCCTACGAGCAGTACTTC.

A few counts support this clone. The CDR3 spells CASSRGLAGSTGEQFF. The CDR3 bases are TGTGCCAGCAGCAGGGGACTAGCGGGATCGACGGGTGAGCAGTTCTTC. This sequence joins TRBV5-4 and TRBJ2-1; 13 positions match TRBD2. Germline V gene sequence: CDR1 SGHNT, CDR2 YYREEE (reference sequence). The CDR3 extends over 16 amino acids. J was trimmed by 9 bases and V by 4 bases; bases with no gene match: 10.

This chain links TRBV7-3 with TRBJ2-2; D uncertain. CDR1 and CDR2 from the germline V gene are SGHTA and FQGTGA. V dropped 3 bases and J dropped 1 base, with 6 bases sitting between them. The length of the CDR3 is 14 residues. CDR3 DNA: TGTGCCAGCAGCTTTACGGTGAACACCGGGGAGCTGTTTTTT. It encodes CASSFTVNTGELFF.

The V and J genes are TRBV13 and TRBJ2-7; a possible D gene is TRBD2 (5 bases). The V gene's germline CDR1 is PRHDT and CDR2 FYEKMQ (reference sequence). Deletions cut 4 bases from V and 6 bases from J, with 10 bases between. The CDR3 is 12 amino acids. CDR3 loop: CASSSPSGEQYF. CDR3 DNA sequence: TGTGCCAGCAGCTCCCCCAGCGGCGAGCAGTACTTC.

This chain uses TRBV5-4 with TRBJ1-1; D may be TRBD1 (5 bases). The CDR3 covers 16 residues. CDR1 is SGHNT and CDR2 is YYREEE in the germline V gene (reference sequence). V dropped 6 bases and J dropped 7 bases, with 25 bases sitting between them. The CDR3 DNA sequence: TGTGCCAGCAAATTAAATACCGGGGGGTCAATGGGTGAAGCTTTCTTT. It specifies CASKLNTGGSMGEAFF.

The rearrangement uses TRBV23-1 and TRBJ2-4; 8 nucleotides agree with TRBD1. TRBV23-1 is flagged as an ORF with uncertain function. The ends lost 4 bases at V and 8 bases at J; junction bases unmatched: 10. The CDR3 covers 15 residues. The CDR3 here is CASSPSRGLRYIQYF. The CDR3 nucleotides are TGCGCCAGCAGTCCTAGCAGGGGGCTGAGATACATTCAGTACTTC.

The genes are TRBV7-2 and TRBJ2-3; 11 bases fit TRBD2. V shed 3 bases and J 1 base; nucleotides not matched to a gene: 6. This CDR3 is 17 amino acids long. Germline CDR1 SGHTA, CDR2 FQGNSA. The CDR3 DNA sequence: TGTGCCAGCAGCTTGGATAGCGGGGGGGCGGGCACAGATACGCAGTATTTT. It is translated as CASSLDSGGAGTDTQYF.

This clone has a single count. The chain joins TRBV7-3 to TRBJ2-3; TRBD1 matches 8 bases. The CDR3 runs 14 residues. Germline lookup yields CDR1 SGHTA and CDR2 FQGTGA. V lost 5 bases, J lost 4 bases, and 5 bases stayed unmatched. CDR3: CASSTGQGADTQYF. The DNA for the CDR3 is TGTGCCAGCAGCACCGGACAGGGAGCAGATACGCAGTATTTT.

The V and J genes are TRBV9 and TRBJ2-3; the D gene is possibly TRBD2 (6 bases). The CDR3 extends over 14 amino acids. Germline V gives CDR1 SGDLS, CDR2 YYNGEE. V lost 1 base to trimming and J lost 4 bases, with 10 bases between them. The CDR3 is CASSVPGGSDTQYF. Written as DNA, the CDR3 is TGTGCCAGCAGCGTACCTGGAGGGTCAGATACGCAGTATTTT.

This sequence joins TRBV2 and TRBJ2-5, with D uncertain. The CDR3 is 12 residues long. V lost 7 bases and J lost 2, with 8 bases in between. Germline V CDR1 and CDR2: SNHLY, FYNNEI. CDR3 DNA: TGTGCCAGCACCTGGAGTCAAGAGACCCAGTACTTC. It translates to CASTWSQETQYF.

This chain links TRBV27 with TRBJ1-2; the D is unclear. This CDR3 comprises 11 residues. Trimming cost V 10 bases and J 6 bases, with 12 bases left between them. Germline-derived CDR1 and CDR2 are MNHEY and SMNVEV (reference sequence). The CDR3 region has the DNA TGTGCCACCCTCGGTTTGGATGGCTACACCTTC. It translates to CATLGLDGYTF.

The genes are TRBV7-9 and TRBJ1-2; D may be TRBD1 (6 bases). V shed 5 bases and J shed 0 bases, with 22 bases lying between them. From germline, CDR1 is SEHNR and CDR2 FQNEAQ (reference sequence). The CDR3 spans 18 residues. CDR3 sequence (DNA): TGTGCCAGCAGCCCGCTTAGGACAGCGCCTGTGTCTAACTATGGCTACACCTTC. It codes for CASSPLRTAPVSNYGYTF.

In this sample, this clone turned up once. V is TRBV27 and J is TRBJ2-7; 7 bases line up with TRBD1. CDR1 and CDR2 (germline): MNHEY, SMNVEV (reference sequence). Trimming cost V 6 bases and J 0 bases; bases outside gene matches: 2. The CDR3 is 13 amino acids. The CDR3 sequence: CASRGQNSYEQYF. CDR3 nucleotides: TGTGCCAGCAGGGGACAGAACTCCTACGAGCAGTACTTC.

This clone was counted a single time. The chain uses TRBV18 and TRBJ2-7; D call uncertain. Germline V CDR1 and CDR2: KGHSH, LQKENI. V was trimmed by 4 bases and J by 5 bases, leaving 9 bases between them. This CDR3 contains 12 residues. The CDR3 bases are TGTGCCAGCTCACTCCTTGGCCACGAGCAGTACTTC. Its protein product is CASSLLGHEQYF.